The present TCR beta chain was sequenced within a study of blood T cell repertoires in COVID-19. As for the study in general: Acute and convalescent COVID-19 samples came from the United States, Italy and Spain.

How the authors handled the data: Quantification of nucleated cells was approximated via reference gene primer amplification. Measured with immunoSEQ multiplex PCR; TCRdb has only the in-frame clones, and not every one. That table supplies the V and J calls and clone size; D and trimming were determined from the DNA. This sample yields 220,000 or so clones, of which almost 90% are seen a single time; roughly 15% belongs to the top ten. This CDR3 has 16 amino acids. V lost 1 base, J lost 0 bases, and 11 bases lay in between. Germline V gene lookup returns CDR1 SGHVS and CDR2 FNYEAQ. The rearrangement uses TRBV7-6 and TRBJ2-3, with D tentatively TRBD2 (6 bases). The TCR sequence derives from a woman aged 45-59 years with acute COVID-19. Input material: PBMCs or T cells enriched from blood (not recorded which). This chain's CDR3 is CASSLGGAGSTDTQYF. The DNA of the CDR3 is TGTGCCAGCAGCTTAGGGGGTGCGGGAAGCACAGATACGCAGTATTTT.